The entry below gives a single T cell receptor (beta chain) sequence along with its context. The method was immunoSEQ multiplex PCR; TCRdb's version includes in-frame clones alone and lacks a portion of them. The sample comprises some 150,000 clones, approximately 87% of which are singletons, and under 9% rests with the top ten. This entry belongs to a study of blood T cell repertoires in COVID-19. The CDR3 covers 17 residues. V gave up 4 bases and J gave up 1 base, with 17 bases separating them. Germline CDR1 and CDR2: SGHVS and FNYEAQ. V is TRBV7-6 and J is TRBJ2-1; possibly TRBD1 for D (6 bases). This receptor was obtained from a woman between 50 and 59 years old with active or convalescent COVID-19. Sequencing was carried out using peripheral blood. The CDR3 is CASSSVGDTESYNEQFF. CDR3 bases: TGTGCCAGCAGCTCGGTGGGGGACACAGAGTCCTACAATGAGCAGTTCTTC.